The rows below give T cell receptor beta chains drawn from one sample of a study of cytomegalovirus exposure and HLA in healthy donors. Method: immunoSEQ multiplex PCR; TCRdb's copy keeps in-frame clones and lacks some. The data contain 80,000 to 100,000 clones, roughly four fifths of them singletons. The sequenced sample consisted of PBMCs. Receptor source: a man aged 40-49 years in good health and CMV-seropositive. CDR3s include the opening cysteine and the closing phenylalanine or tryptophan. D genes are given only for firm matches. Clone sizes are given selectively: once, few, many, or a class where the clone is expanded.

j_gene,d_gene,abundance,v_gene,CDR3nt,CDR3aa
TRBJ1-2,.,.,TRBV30,TGTGCCTGGAGTGTAGGCAGGGGCTATGGCTACACCTTC,CAWSVGRGYGYTF
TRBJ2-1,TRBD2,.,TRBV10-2,TGCGCCAGCAGTGACGGTAGCGGGGGGTTACATGAGCAGTTCTTC,CASSDGSGGLHEQFF
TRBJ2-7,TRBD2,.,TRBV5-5,TGTGCCAGCAGCTTGACTAGCGAGTACGAGCAGTACTTC,CASSLTSEYEQYF
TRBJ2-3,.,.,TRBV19,TGTGCCAGTAGGGAGGGAGCAAACACAGATACGCAGTATTTT,CASREGANTDTQYF
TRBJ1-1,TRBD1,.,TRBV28,TGTGCCAGCAGGACCCTTCAGGGGGACACTGAAGCTTTCTTT,CASRTLQGDTEAFF
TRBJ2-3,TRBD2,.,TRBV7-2,TGTGCCAGCAGTTGGCGGGGGGCGGGCACAGATACGCAGTATTTT,CASSWRGAGTDTQYF
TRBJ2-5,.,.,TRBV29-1,TGCAGCGCTGCCCGTGCGGGTGGAGAAGAGACCCAGTACTTC,CSAARAGGEETQYF
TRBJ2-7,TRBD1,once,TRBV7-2,TGTGCCAGCAGCTTAGTTCCGGGACAGGACTACGAGCAGTACTTC,CASSLVPGQDYEQYF
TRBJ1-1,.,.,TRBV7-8,TGTGCCAGCAGCGACAACTTGAACACTGAAGCTTTCTTT,CASSDNLNTEAFF
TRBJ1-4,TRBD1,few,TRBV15,TGTGCCACCAGCAAGGGACAGACTAATGAAAAACTGTTTTTT,CATSKGQTNEKLFF
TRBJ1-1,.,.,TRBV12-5,TGTGCTAGTGGTTTGGTTACCGCGACTGAAGCTTTCTTT,CASGLVTATEAFF
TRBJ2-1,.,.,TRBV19,TGTGCCAGTAGGTCAACCAGGGATATCGGTGAGCAGTTCTTC,CASRSTRDIGEQFF
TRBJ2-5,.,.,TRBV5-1,TGCGCCAGCAGCCTTCAGACTGGAGGGGCGGAGACCCAGTACTTC,CASSLQTGGAETQYF
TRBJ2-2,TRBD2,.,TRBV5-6,TGTGCCAGCAGCTGGAGCGGGAGTCGGACCGGGGAGCTGTTTTTT,CASSWSGSRTGELFF
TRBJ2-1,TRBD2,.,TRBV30,TGTGCCTCACTTCGGGGGGGGACGGTCAACAATGAGCAGTTCTTC,CASLRGGTVNNEQFF
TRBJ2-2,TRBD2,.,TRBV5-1,TGCGCCAGCCATCTTCAGACTAGCGGGAGGACCGGGGAGCTGTTTTTT,CASHLQTSGRTGELFF
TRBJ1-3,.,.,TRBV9,TGTGCCAGCAGCGGGGGACACACGATCTCTGGAAACACCATATATTTT,CASSGGHTISGNTIYF
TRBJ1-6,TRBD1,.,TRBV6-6,TGTGCCACCTCCGACAGGGTGGAATCACCCCTCCACTTT,CATSDRVESPLHF
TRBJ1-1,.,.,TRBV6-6,TGTGCCTTAATGACCCTGACAGAGAACACTGAAGCTTTCTTT,CALMTLTENTEAFF
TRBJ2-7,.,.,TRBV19,TGTGCCAGTAGTACCGTTCTCCAGGGAGGTGAGCAGTACTTC,CASSTVLQGGEQYF
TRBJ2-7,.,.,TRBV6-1,TGTGCCAGCAGAGCTAACAGGGTTGTCCACGAGCAGTACTTC,CASRANRVVHEQYF
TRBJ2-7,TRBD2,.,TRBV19,TGTGCCAGTAGTTCGGGACTAGCGGGAGCGTACGAGCAGTACTTC,CASSSGLAGAYEQYF
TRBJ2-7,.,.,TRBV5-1,TGCGCCAGCAGCGCAAGAGTGGCAGGGGATACCCCCTACGAGCAGTACTTC,CASSARVAGDTPYEQYF
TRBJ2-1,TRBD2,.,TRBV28,TGTGCCAGCAGTTTGCCGACTAGCAGATCCCTCTACAATGAGCAGTTCTTC,CASSLPTSRSLYNEQFF
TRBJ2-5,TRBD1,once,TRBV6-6,TGTGCCAGCATCCAAATACAGGGGGGAGAGACCCAGTACTTC,CASIQIQGGETQYF
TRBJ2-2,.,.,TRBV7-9,TGTGCCAGCAGCCCTTACACCGGGGAGCTGTTTTTT,CASSPYTGELFF
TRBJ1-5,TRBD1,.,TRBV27,TGTGCCAGCAGTTTATCCACAGGGGTGAGGCAGCCCCAGCATTTT,CASSLSTGVRQPQHF
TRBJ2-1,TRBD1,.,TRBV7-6,TGTGCCAGCAGCTTACGGACAGGGTGGCCTTTCTTC,CASSLRTGWPFF
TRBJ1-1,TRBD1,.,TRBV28,TGTGCCAGCAGTTTTGGGACAGCGAACACTGAAGCTTTCTTT,CASSFGTANTEAFF
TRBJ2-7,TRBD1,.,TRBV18,TGTGCCAGCTCACCGAGGACAGGGGGTCCCTACGAGCAGTACTTC,CASSPRTGGPYEQYF
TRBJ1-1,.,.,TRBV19,TGTGCCAGTATCCAGGGCTTAGGCACTGAAGCTTTCTTT,CASIQGLGTEAFF
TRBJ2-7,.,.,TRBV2,TGTGCCAGCTTGGACCCTACCAAATCGGGATACGAGCAGTACTTC,CASLDPTKSGYEQYF
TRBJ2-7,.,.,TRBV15,TGTGCCACCAGCAGAGGCGAGGGCCGCTGGACCTACGAGCAGTACTTC,CATSRGEGRWTYEQYF
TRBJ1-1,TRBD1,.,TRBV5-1,TGCGCCAGCAGCTTGGCCCAGGGGGCCGTTGAAGCTTTCTTT,CASSLAQGAVEAFF
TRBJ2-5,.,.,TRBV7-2,TGTGCCAGCAGCCCAAGGAGGGGGGGGCCTCCGGGGGAGACCCAGTACTTC,CASSPRRGGPPGETQYF
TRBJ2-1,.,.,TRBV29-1,TGCAGCGTGCGGACAGAGAGTCAGTTCTTC,CSVRTESQFF
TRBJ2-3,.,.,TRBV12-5,TGTGCTAGTGCGGGGGTGAGGGACACAGATACGCAGTATTTT,CASAGVRDTDTQYF
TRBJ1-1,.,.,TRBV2,TGTGCCAGCGCTACCGACAGCGGGACTGAAGCTTTCTTT,CASATDSGTEAFF
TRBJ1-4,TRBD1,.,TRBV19,TGTGCCAGTAGAAGACAGGGGGCGCAAGAAAAACTGTTTTTT,CASRRQGAQEKLFF
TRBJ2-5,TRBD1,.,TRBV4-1,TGCGCCAGCAGCCAAGAGAGGTCAGGGGGCGGATGGCGAGAGACCCAGTACTTC,CASSQERSGGGWRETQYF
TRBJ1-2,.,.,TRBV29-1,TGCAGCGTTGAAACAGGCGTCTATGGCTACACCTTC,CSVETGVYGYTF
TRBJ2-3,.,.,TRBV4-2,TGTGCCAGCAGCCAAGATCGGACTGCAGGAGATACGCAGTATTTT,CASSQDRTAGDTQYF
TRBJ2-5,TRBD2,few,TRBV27,TGTGCCAGCAGCCCTCGGTTGGGAGGGGAGACCCAGTACTTC,CASSPRLGGETQYF
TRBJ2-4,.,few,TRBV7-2,TGTGCCAGCAGCCCTCGCTCCCTCGGCAAAAACATTCAGTACTTC,CASSPRSLGKNIQYF
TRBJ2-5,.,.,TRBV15,TGTGCCACCAGCAGAGACGGCGGCTTAGAGACCCAGTACTTC,CATSRDGGLETQYF
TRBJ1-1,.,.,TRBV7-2,TGTGCCAGCGCCCGAGCAGGGCAAGTGAACACTGAAGCTTTCTTT,CASARAGQVNTEAFF
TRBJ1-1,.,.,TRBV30,TGTGCCTGGAGTACCCCGGGAGCGCTGAACACTGAAGCTTTCTTT,CAWSTPGALNTEAFF
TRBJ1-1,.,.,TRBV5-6,TGTGCCAGCAGCTTGGGGGGCAGGCTCAACACTGAAGCTTTCTTT,CASSLGGRLNTEAFF
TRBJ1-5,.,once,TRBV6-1,TGTGCCAGCAGTGAACTTGTAGGGAGGGCGAGCAATCAGCCCCAGCATTTT,CASSELVGRASNQPQHF
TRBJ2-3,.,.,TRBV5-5,TGTGCCAGCAGTACCTACAGCACAGATACGCAGTATTTT,CASSTYSTDTQYF
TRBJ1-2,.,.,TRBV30,TGTGCCTGGAGTCCCTTACGAAGAGCCGGTGGCTACACCTTC,CAWSPLRRAGGYTF
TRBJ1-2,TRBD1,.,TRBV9,TGTGCCAGCAGCGGCTACAGGGGAGAGCCCTATGGCTACACCTTC,CASSGYRGEPYGYTF
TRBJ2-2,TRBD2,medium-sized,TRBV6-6,TGTGCCAGCAGCGGGCCTAGCGGGATTAACACCGGGGAGCTGTTTTTT,CASSGPSGINTGELFF
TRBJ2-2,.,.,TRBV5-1,TGCGCCAGCAGCTCCTTGACCAACCGGGGAGTTGGGGAGCTGTTTTTT,CASSSLTNRGVGELFF
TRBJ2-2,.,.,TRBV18,TGTGCCAGCTCACCGGCAGGGCACACCGGGGAGCTGTTTTTT,CASSPAGHTGELFF
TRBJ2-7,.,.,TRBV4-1,TGCGCCAGCAGCCAAATTAGCGCGACCTACGAGCAGTACTTC,CASSQISATYEQYF
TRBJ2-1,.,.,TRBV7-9,TGTGCCAGCAGCCATCAAGGACTTAGCTCCTACAATGAGCAGTTCTTC,CASSHQGLSSYNEQFF